This is a list of T cell receptor beta chains from one sample in a study of blood T cells in healthy people across ages. TCRdb re-called the 5' RACE reads through MiXCR, storing one row per CDR3 protein. This repertoire shows 500,000 to 700,000 distinct CDR3 sequences, around 31% found once; its top ten account for 15% to 19%. The sequencing sample was made of blood. Source of these receptors: a woman older than 75 in good health. Both conserved end residues are part of each CDR3. D genes are given only for firm matches. Where a row states a size, it is once, few, many or the class of an expanded clone; other rows omit it.

D gene,J gene,clone size,V gene,CDR3 DNA,CDR3 protein
TRBD2,TRBJ2-3,many,TRBV30,TGTGCCTGGAGTGGAGCGGGGGGATACACAGATACGCAGTATTTT,CAWSGAGGYTDTQYF
NA,TRBJ2-2,NA,TRBV9,TGTGCCAGCAGCGTAGGCAGGAGATCGAACACCGGGGAGCTGTTTTTT,CASSVGRRSNTGELFF
NA,TRBJ1-1,few,TRBV13,TGTGCCAGCAGCCAAGACAGAAACACTGAAGCTTTCTTT,CASSQDRNTEAFF
NA,TRBJ2-3,NA,TRBV7-9,TGTGCCGGCAGCGCCCGGGGTGGCGGAGCTCCTAGCACAGATACGCAGTATTTT,CAGSARGGGAPSTDTQYF
TRBD2,TRBJ2-1,NA,TRBV6-1,TGTGCCAGCAGTGACATAGGGACGGGAGGATGGTTCTTC,CASSDIGTGGWFF
NA,TRBJ1-5,many,TRBV4-1,TGCGCCAGCAGCCAAGTAAGCGGAATCCCCGGCAATCAGCCCCAGCATTTT,CASSQVSGIPGNQPQHF
NA,TRBJ1-1,NA,TRBV20-1,TGCAGTGATAGAGATCGGTTGACTTTCATGAACACTGAAGCTTTCTTT,CSDRDRLTFMNTEAFF
NA,TRBJ1-6,few,TRBV20-1,TGCAGTGCTAGAGATGTCGGCAGGGGAGTCTATAATTCACCCCTCCACTTT,CSARDVGRGVYNSPLHF
TRBD2,TRBJ2-5,many,TRBV5-1,TGCGCCAGCAGCCGATTCGGCGGGGGGCACCAAGAGACCCAGTACTTC,CASSRFGGGHQETQYF
NA,TRBJ2-3,many,TRBV20-1,TGCAGTGCGCGTCCCCTGAAACGGGTATACACAGATACGCAGTATTTT,CSARPLKRVYTDTQYF
TRBD2,TRBJ2-3,many,TRBV4-2,TGTGCCAGCAGCCAAGAACTAGCGGGGGGCAGGGCAGATACGCAGTATTTT,CASSQELAGGRADTQYF
TRBD1,TRBJ1-1,NA,TRBV28,TGTGCCAGCAGTTCACCCCGGACAGGGAACACTGAAGTTTTCTTT,CASSSPRTGNTEVFF
TRBD2,TRBJ2-3,NA,TRBV5-1,TGCGCCAGCAGCTTGGACGGTAGCGGGGGAAGGGGAGATACGCAGTATTTT,CASSLDGSGGRGDTQYF
NA,TRBJ1-4,few,TRBV4-1,TGCGCCAGCAGTCAGGCCGAGGGGGCAACTAATGAAAAACTGTTTTTT,CASSQAEGATNEKLFF
NA,TRBJ2-7,many,TRBV12-3/TRBV12-4,TGTGCCAGCAGCCGGAGGCAGGCCTACTCCTACGAGCAGTACTTC,CASSRRQAYSYEQYF
NA,TRBJ1-1,many,TRBV29-1,TGCAGCGTCGGTATCGGACTTTTGAACACTGAAGCTTTCTTT,CSVGIGLLNTEAFF
TRBD1,TRBJ1-6,few,TRBV30,TGTGCCTGGAGTATCCGACAGGGGGATAATTCACCCCTCCACTTT,CAWSIRQGDNSPLHF
NA,TRBJ2-1,many,TRBV5-1,TGCGCCAGCAGCTTGGATACCAACAATGAGCAGTTCTTC,CASSLDTNNEQFF
NA,TRBJ1-5,NA,TRBV5-8,TGTGCCAGCAGCTTGGAGGTTTCGGGGGCGGGACAGCCCCAGCATTTT,CASSLEVSGAGQPQHF
TRBD1,TRBJ2-1,NA,TRBV30,TGTGCCTGGAGTGCCGGGACAGAGAGGAACAATGAGCAGTTCTTC,CAWSAGTERNNEQFF
TRBD1,TRBJ1-1,many,TRBV4-3,TGCGCCAGCAGCCAAGGGACAGGGATGCTGGCGAGCACTGAAGCTTTCTTT,CASSQGTGMLASTEAFF
NA,TRBJ2-7,many,TRBV27,TGTGCCAGCAGTTTAAAGGGTATCGGCTACGAGCAGTACTTC,CASSLKGIGYEQYF
NA,TRBJ1-5,few,TRBV20-1,TGCAGTGCTAGCAGGGGTTGTCAGCCCCAGCATTTT,CSASRGCQPQHF
NA,TRBJ1-2,once,TRBV7-9,TGTGCCAGCAGCTATGATTCAGAAAACTATGGCTACACCTTC,CASSYDSENYGYTF
NA,TRBJ2-6,many,TRBV4-2,TGTGCCAGCAGCCAACCCACCGGGACTGGGGCCAACGTCCTGACTTTC,CASSQPTGTGANVLTF
NA,TRBJ1-3,few,TRBV5-1,TGCGCCAGCAGCCCGGAGGCCTCTGGAAACACCATATATTTT,CASSPEASGNTIYF
NA,TRBJ2-7,few,TRBV5-1,TGCGCCAGCAGCTTGAGACCCGACAGCTCCTACGAGCAGTACTTC,CASSLRPDSSYEQYF
NA,TRBJ1-3,NA,TRBV18,TGTGCCAGCTCACCACCGTTTACAGACTCTGGAAACACCATATATTTT,CASSPPFTDSGNTIYF
TRBD2,TRBJ2-1,once,TRBV18,TGTGCCAGCTCATCCGGACTAGCGGGAGTCACTGAGCAGTTCTTC,CASSSGLAGVTEQFF
NA,TRBJ1-5,many,TRBV7-2,TGTGCCAGCAGCTTAGTACCCAGATCCAATCAGCCCCAGCATTTT,CASSLVPRSNQPQHF
NA,TRBJ1-1,few,TRBV7-2,TGTGCCAGCAGCTATAGGGGTCAGGGCGCTTTCTTT,CASSYRGQGAFF
TRBD2,TRBJ2-1,NA,TRBV11-3,TGTGCCAGCAGCTTAGAGGGACTAGCGGGGGGAGAGCAGTTCTTC,CASSLEGLAGGEQFF
NA,TRBJ1-2,many,TRBV20-1,TGCAGTGCTAGAGTTGGGACGGTGTCCTATGGCTACACCTTC,CSARVGTVSYGYTF